One and the same sample provided the 4 T cell receptor beta chains below, sequenced in a study of blood T cell repertoires in COVID-19. Sequencing used immunoSEQ multiplex PCR; TCRdb keeps in-frame clones, though not all of them. Of about 410,000 clones listed, 70% to 90% were seen once; the top ten hold approximately 1.5%. The sample taken for sequencing was peripheral blood. These receptors all stem from a woman aged 30 to 39 with active or convalescent COVID-19.

This sequence joins TRBV5-4 and TRBJ2-2; D is undetermined. This CDR3 comprises 13 residues. Per germline, CDR1 SGHNT and CDR2 YYREEE (reference sequence). Trimming removed 3 bases at V and 0 bases at J, with 3 bases between. CDR3 DNA: TGTGCCAGCAGCTCCTCGAACACCGGGGAGCTGTTTTTT. Encoded protein: CASSSSNTGELFF.

This chain uses TRBV5-1 with TRBJ1-5; 9 nucleotides agree with TRBD1. The CDR3 loop spans 15 amino acids. CDR1 SGHRS and CDR2 YFSETQ come from the germline V gene. V lost 4 bases and J lost 6; bases outside the gene matches: 8. The CDR3 sequence: CASSPGQGSGQPQHF. The CDR3 DNA reads TGCGCCAGCAGCCCTGGACAGGGGTCAGGTCAGCCCCAGCATTTT.

The chain employs TRBV6-5 and TRBJ1-4; the D gene is possibly TRBD1 (5 bases). CDR3 length: 15 amino acids. The V gene's germline CDR1 is MNHEY and CDR2 SVGAGI. The V and J ends lost 4 bases and 7 bases respectively, with 16 bases between them. CDR3 region: CASSSNQGGAEKLFF. The CDR3 coding sequence is TGTGCCAGCAGTTCCAACCAGGGAGGGGCTGAAAAACTGTTTTTT.

The V gene is TRBV5-4, the J gene TRBJ2-1; 12 nucleotides match TRBD2. CDR1 and CDR2 (germline): SGHNT, YYREEE (reference sequence). V dropped 5 bases and J dropped 7; count of bases not matched to a gene: 10. There are 16 residues in the CDR3. CDR3 loop: CASRDPSGGARNEQFF. CDR3 DNA: TGTGCCAGCAGGGACCCTAGCGGGGGGGCGAGGAATGAGCAGTTCTTC.